The next 10 T cell receptor beta chains were all read from a single sample in a study of T-cell reconstitution after alpha-beta-depleted transplantation in children. Unique molecular identifiers were incorporated during preparation of the TCRbeta library. TCRdb fed the PCR reads into MiXCR, producing one record per CDR3 protein. The table lists just over 950,000 distinct CDR3 sequences, 25% to 30% of them singletons, with about 28% in the top ten. The sequenced sample was PBMCs, mostly from graft donor cells, obtained 360 days after TCRalphabeta/CD19-depleted stem cell transplant. The receptors originated from a boy in the first two years of life who had a stem cell transplant for SCID, so the T cells may come from the graft donor.

The chain employs TRBV15 and TRBJ2-7; tentative D call: TRBD1 (5 bases). From germline, CDR1 is LNHNV and CDR2 YYDKDF (reference sequence). With 0 bases removed from V and 2 bases from J, the gap between germline ends came to 8 bases. The length of the CDR3 is 14 residues. This chain's CDR3 is CATSREQGTYEQYF. For the CDR3, the DNA is TGTGCCACCAGCAGAGAGCAGGGCACCTACGAGCAGTACTTC.

This clonotype turned up a few times. CDR3 in amino acids: CASSLADLTVVQYF. The CDR3 DNA reads TGTGCCAGCAGCTTGGCGGATCTGACGGTTGTTCAGTACTTC. The chain is built from TRBV5-6 and TRBJ2-4; D call uncertain. V was clipped by 0 bases and J by 11 bases, with 15 bases between them. CDR1 and CDR2 (germline): SGHDT, YYEEEE. CDR3 length: 14 residues.

This clonotype was observed a few times. The rearrangement uses TRBV7-9 and TRBJ2-7; TRBD1 matches 7 bases. The V segment lost 7 bases and the J segment 10 bases; nucleotides outside the gene matches: 13. CDR3 length equals 13 residues. Germline V gene data show CDR1 as SEHNR and CDR2 as FQNEAQ (reference sequence). The CDR3 region has the DNA TGTGCCAGCACCCACGGACAGGAACGGTATCAGTACTTC. Translated, it gives CASTHGQERYQYF.

This chain's CDR3 is CASSPNLRTEAFF. As DNA, the CDR3 is TGTGCCAGCTCACCAAATCTGCGGACTGAAGCTTTCTTT. The V call is TRBV18, the J call TRBJ1-1; D gene unclear. Trimming stripped 2 bases from V and 5 bases from J, with 9 bases between. The CDR3 has 13 amino acids. Germline CDR1 reads KGHSH; CDR2 reads LQKENI.

The rearrangement joins TRBV29-1 to TRBJ2-7, with D perhaps TRBD2 (5 bases). Trimming stripped 4 bases from V and 4 bases from J, with 11 bases between. Germline assignment: CDR1 SQVTM and CDR2 ANQGSEA. This CDR3 is built from 12 residues. The CDR3 is CSVGEGRYEQYF. The CDR3 DNA is TGCAGCGTTGGTGAGGGTCGGTACGAGCAGTACTTC.

The chain recombines TRBV4-2 with TRBJ2-2, with 7 bases matching TRBD2. The trim removed 0 bases at V and 1 base at J, leaving 5 bases unmatched. The CDR3 has 17 amino acids. In germline, CDR1 is LGHNA, CDR2 YNFKEQ. CDR3 coding DNA: TGTGCCAGCAGCCAAGATGAGGTAGCGGGGAACACCGGGGAGCTGTTTTTT. It yields the protein CASSQDEVAGNTGELFF.

This clonotype was observed a handful of times. This chain connects TRBV4-2 to TRBJ2-1; 7 nucleotides line up with TRBD2. The CDR3 has 17 residues. Per germline, CDR1 LGHNA and CDR2 YNFKEQ. J gave up 7 bases and V 0 bases, and 12 bases lay outside the gene matches. The CDR3 nucleotides read TGTGCCAGCAGCCAAGATCCATTACGGCTAGCGGATAATGAGCAGTTCTTC. Amino acid sequence: CASSQDPLRLADNEQFF.

There are a few counts of this clonotype. The chain couples TRBV2 to TRBJ2-1, with 7 bases lining up with TRBD2. CDR3 length: 15 amino acids. The V gene end was trimmed by 7 bases and the J gene end by 8 bases; junction bases not matched to a gene: 14. Germline CDR1 and CDR2: SNHLY and FYNNEI. The CDR3 sequence: CASNKAGIGDHEQFF. CDR3 nucleotide sequence: TGTGCCAGCAATAAAGCGGGGATAGGGGACCATGAGCAGTTCTTC. The whole variable domain, filled in from reference TRBV2 and TRBJ2-1, reads EPEVTQTPSHQVTQMGQEVILRCVPISNHLYFYWYRQILGQKVEFLVSFYNNEISEKSEIFDDQFSVERPDGSNFTLKIRSTKLEDSAMYFCASNKAGIGDHEQFFGPGTRLTVL.

This clonotype has at least ten counts. The rearrangement uses TRBV9 and TRBJ2-1, with 7 bases identical to TRBD1. Germline V gives CDR1 SGDLS, CDR2 YYNGEE. V shed 3 bases, J shed 7 bases, and the junction held 10 bases outside the gene matches. The CDR3 is 15 residues long. The CDR3 protein is CASSADRENRNEQFF. The CDR3 coding sequence is TGTGCCAGCAGCGCTGACAGGGAGAACCGGAATGAGCAGTTCTTC.

The rearrangement joins TRBV5-1 to TRBJ2-3, with a weak D call TRBD1 (6 bases). Germline lookup yields CDR1 SGHRS and CDR2 YFSETQ. This CDR3 contains 14 residues. V was pared by 4 bases and J by 2 bases, with 11 bases between. DNA for the CDR3: TGCGCCAGCAGCCACGGACAGCTCACAGATACGCAGTATTTT. Protein product: CASSHGQLTDTQYF.